The 12 T cell receptor beta chains in this list originate from one sample, sequenced in a study of shared clonotypes between healthy human individuals. The protocol was immunoSEQ multiplex PCR, while the TCRdb copy is restricted to in-frame clones and leaves out a portion. Of roughly 850,000 clones listed, approximately 97% are singletons. Selected positively for CCR7 and CD45RO-negative, naive CD8 cells excluded terminally differentiated effector memory CD45RA+ cells. The sample consisted of naive CD8+ T cells sorted from blood. The receptors stem from a man younger than 45 in good health.

This rearrangement joins TRBV7-8 to TRBJ1-1; D unresolved. The CDR3 contains 14 residues. The V gene lost 1 base and the J gene lost 6 bases, with 12 bases spanning the gap. CDR1 and CDR2 from the germline V gene are SGHVS and FQNEAQ. This CDR3 is CASSLVPGSPEAFF. CDR3 DNA sequence: TGTGCCAGCAGCTTAGTTCCGGGGTCACCTGAAGCTTTCTTT.

This chain connects TRBV7-3 to TRBJ2-7; D is unclear. CDR1 and CDR2 (germline): SGHTA, FQGTGA. This CDR3 comprises 14 residues. Trimming cost V 3 bases and J 5 bases, with 14 bases left between them. CDR3 loop: CASSFFGGSDEQYF. CDR3 in DNA: TGTGCCAGCAGCTTTTTCGGCGGAAGCGACGAGCAGTACTTC.

This clone was observed a single time. The chain recombines TRBV13 with TRBJ2-7; weak D call: TRBD2 (6 bases). Germline loops: CDR1 PRHDT, CDR2 FYEKMQ (reference sequence). The CDR3 consists of 14 residues. The V end was cut by 3 bases, the J end by 1 base, with 10 bases between. CDR3 sequence reads: CASSFAGPSYEQYF. CDR3 DNA sequence: TGTGCCAGCAGCTTTGCGGGGCCTTCCTACGAGCAGTACTTC.

This sequence joins TRBV6-5 and TRBJ1-2; D unclear. Germline CDR1 reads MNHEY; CDR2 reads SVGAGI. The V and J ends lost 0 bases and 6 bases respectively, with 8 bases between them. CDR3 length: 13 residues. The CDR3 is CASSYSRANGYTF. The CDR3 DNA reads as TGTGCCAGCAGTTACTCGAGGGCCAATGGCTACACCTTC.

The V and J genes are TRBV6-5 and TRBJ2-5; possible D gene TRBD2, 6 bases. The V gene's germline CDR1 is MNHEY and CDR2 SVGAGI. CDR3 length equals 14 residues. V lost 7 bases, J lost 6 bases, and 18 bases lay in between. The CDR3 protein is CASNSLDGGKTQYF. In nucleotides, the CDR3 is TGTGCCAGCAACTCCCTCGACGGGGGAAAGACCCAGTACTTC.

V gene TRBV10-3 combines with J gene TRBJ2-7, with 10 bases matching TRBD2. Per germline, CDR1 ENHRY and CDR2 SYGVKD. The CDR3 is 15 amino acids. V lost 3 bases, J lost 4 bases, and 6 bases stayed unmatched. The CDR3 DNA reads TGTGCCATCAGTGATACCCCTAGCGGGAGATACGAGCAGTACTTC. Translated, it gives CAISDTPSGRYEQYF.

The chain uses TRBV7-3 and TRBJ2-7; D possibly corresponds to TRBD2 (6 bases). Deletions cut 2 bases from V and 3 bases from J, with 14 bases between. There are 15 residues in the CDR3. CDR1 is SGHTA and CDR2 is FQGTGA in the germline V gene. CDR3 protein: CASSLYPGVIYEQYF. Here the CDR3 DNA reads TGTGCCAGCAGCTTATACCCGGGAGTAATCTACGAGCAGTACTTC.

This clone was counted a single time. The chain recombines TRBV7-9 with TRBJ1-4, with a possible D match to TRBD1 (6 bases). This CDR3 region has 18 residues. The V end was cut by 3 bases, the J end by 0 bases, with 17 bases between. The germline V gene has CDR1 SEHNR and CDR2 FQNEAQ (reference sequence). CDR3 sequence (DNA): TGTGCCAGCAGCTTTATCCGGGACACGTCTGCAACTAATGAAAAACTGTTTTTT. The encoded protein is CASSFIRDTSATNEKLFF.

The genes are TRBV9 and TRBJ2-1; no clear D gene. Deletions cut 0 bases from V and 0 bases from J, with 7 bases between. The CDR3 consists of 15 residues. Germline V gene sequence: CDR1 SGDLS, CDR2 YYNGEE. The CDR3: CASSVGSLSYNEQFF. CDR3 nucleotides: TGTGCCAGCAGCGTAGGGAGCCTCTCCTACAATGAGCAGTTCTTC.

The chain couples TRBV6-1 to TRBJ2-1; D perhaps matches TRBD1 (5 bases). The CDR3 consists of 12 residues. The V and J ends lost 6 bases and 3 bases respectively, with 6 bases between them. Germline V gives CDR1 MNHNS, CDR2 SASEGT. The CDR3: CASRTDYNEQFF. CDR3 nucleotides: TGTGCCAGCAGGACAGACTACAATGAGCAGTTCTTC.

V gene TRBV7-9 combines with J gene TRBJ2-7; possible D gene TRBD1, 6 bases. Germline CDR1 reads SEHNR; CDR2 reads FQNEAQ (reference sequence). The germline V and J ends were trimmed by 5 bases and 5 bases, with 10 bases remaining between them. CDR3 length equals 12 residues. The DNA of the CDR3 is TGTGCCAGCAGCCTCAGACAGGACGAGCAGTACTTC. This sequence encodes CASSLRQDEQYF.

The J gene is TRBJ2-7, the V gene TRBV5-4, with 10 bases fitting TRBD2. The trim removed 3 bases at V and 2 bases at J, leaving 5 bases unmatched. The CDR3 runs to 15 residues. Germline CDR1 is SGHNT and CDR2 is YYREEE (reference sequence). CDR3 DNA sequence: TGTGCCAGCAGCTCTGGGACTAGCGAAGCCTACGAGCAGTACTTC. Amino acids: CASSSGTSEAYEQYF.